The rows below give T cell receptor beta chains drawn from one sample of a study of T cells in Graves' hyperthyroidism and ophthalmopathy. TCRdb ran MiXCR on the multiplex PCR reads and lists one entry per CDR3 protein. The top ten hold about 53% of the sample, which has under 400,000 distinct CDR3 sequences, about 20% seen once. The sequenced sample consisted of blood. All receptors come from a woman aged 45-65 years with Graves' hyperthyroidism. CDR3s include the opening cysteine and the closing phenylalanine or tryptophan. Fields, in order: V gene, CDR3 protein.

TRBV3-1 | CASSQGLAGGFNTGELFF
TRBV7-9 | CASSWTGGTYNEQFF
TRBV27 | CASSPRGDRVLPNYGYTF
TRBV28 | CASSETGDATNEKLFF
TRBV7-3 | CASSLQYSGTTEQFF
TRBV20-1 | CSADAPLSGNTIYF
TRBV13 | CASSLGVGILSNEQFF
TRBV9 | CASSAYNDEQFF
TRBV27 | CASSTQQGGRQAFF
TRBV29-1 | CSVDGTVSGQTQYF
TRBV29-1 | CSAGGTSGLGSYNEQLF
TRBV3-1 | CASSQPGRAAFF
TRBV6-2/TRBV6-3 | CASGRGPTEAFF
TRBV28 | CASRRDLTGEQFF
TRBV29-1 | CSVERNYEQYF
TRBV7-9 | CASSSHQNSPLHF
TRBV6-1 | CASREDLGTETQYF
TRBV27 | CASGTVNLSGANVLTF
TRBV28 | CASSYGPRGADTQYF
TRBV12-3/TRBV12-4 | CASSGRTSGRINEQFF
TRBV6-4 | CASSERHRAFGSPLHF
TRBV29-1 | CSVTTEPPYEQYF
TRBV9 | CASSPHSTENYGYTF
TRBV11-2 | CASRDTLGEQYF
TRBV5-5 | CASSSLTGNTEAFF
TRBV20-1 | CSARDVKTSGSYEQYF
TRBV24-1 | CATRPVFETQYF
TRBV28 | CASSTPGISYEQYF
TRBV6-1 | CASSVGRLVPTTQYF
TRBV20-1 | CSASKGQIYNEQFF
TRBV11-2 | CASSLEWGSGQPQHF
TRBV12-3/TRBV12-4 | CASQNRLRSDTEAFF
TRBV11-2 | CASSSADRVAETQYF
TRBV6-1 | CASSNPTGIYYEAFF
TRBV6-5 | CASSYSRLAGSEQYF
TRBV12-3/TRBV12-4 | CASSPGTPEAFF
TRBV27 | CASSLSGGNEQFF
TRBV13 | CASSLDPFSYEQYF
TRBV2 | CASSESEPGWNTGELFF
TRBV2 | CASQQDNTDTQYF
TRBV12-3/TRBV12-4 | CASRLVAGGPDEQYF
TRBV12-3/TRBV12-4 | CASSLGETGRTEAFF
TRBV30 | CAWSIQETQYF
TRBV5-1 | CASSLGDRNTGELFF
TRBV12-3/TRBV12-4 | CASSSRQGARYEQYF
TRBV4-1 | CASSQGDVYGYTF
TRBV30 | CAWSVPWSGNTIYF
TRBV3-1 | CASSLSLGEQFF
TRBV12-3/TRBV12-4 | CASTGQGPEAFF
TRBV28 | CASSPQGGRRDTEAFF
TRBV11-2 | CASSFLQSMNTEAFF
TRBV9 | CASSVAWDGSAQYF
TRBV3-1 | CASSPASGENNEQFF
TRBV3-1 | CASSRSLQGDDSNTF